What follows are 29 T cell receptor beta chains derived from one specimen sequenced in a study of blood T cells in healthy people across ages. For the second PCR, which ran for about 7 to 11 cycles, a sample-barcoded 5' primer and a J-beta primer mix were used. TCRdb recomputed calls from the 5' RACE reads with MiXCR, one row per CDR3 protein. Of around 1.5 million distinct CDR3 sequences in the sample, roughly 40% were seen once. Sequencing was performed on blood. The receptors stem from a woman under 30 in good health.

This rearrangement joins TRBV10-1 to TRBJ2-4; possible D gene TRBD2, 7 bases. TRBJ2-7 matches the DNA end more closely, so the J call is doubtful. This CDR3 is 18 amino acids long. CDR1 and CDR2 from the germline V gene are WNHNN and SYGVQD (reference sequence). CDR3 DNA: TGCGCCAGCAGTGAAGGACTAGGGGGAGCCGAGGGTACCTACGAGCAGTACTTC. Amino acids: CASSEGLGGAEGTYEQYF.

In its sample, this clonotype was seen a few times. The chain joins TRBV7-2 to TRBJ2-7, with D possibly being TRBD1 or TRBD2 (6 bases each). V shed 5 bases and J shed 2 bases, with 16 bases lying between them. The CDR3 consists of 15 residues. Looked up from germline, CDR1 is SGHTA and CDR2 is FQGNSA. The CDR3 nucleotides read TGTGCCAGCAGCCGGGGGCCCATTCAGACCTACGAGCAGTACTTC. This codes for CASSRGPIQTYEQYF.

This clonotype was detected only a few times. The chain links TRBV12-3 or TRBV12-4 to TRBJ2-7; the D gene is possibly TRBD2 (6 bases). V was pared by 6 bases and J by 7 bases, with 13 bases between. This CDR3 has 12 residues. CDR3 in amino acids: CASSSLAREQYF. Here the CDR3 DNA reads TGTGCCAGCAGCTCACTAGCTCGGGAGCAGTACTTC.

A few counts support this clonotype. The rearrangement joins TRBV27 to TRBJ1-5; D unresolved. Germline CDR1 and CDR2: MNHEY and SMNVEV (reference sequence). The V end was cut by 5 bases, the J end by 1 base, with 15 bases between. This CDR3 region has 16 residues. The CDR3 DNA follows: TGTGCCAGCAGTCCCGGGTCCACGGCCAGCAATCAGCCCCAGCATTTT. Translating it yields CASSPGSTASNQPQHF.

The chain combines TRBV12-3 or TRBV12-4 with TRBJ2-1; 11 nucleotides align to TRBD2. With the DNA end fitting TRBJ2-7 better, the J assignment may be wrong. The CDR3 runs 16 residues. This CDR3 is CASSYSPGTSGNEQYF. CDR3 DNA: TGTGCCAGCAGTTACTCTCCCGGGACTAGCGGCAATGAGCAGTACTTC.

The CDR3 region is CSASPGVSYEQYF. CDR3 coding DNA: TGCAGTGCTAGTCCTGGCGTCTCCTACGAGCAGTACTTC. This sequence joins TRBV20-1 and TRBJ2-7, with D unclear. V was trimmed by 3 bases and J by 0 bases, leaving 9 bases between them. This CDR3 spans 13 amino acids. The V gene's germline CDR1 is DFQATT and CDR2 SNEGSKA (reference sequence).

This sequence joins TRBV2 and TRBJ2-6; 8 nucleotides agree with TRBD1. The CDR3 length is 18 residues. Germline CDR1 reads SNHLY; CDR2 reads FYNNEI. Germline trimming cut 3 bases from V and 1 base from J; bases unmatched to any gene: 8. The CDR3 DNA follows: TGTGCCAGCAGTGACAGGGGGCGCGTATTTTCTGGGGCCAACGTCCTGACTTTC. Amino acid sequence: CASSDRGRVFSGANVLTF.

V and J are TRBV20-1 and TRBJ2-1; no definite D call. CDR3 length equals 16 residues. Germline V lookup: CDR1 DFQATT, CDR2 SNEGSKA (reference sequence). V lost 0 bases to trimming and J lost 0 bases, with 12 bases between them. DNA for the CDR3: TGCAGTGCTAGAGATCCCCAAGCCGGCTCCTACAATGAGCAGTTCTTC. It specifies CSARDPQAGSYNEQFF.

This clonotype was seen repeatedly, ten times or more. CDR3 nucleotide sequence: TGTGCCAGCAGTAGCGAAGGGTACGAGCAGTACTTC. As protein: CASSSEGYEQYF. The rearrangement uses TRBV6-5 and TRBJ2-7, with D unclear. CDR1 and CDR2 from the germline V gene are MNHEY and SVGAGI. This CDR3 is 12 amino acids long. V was trimmed by 5 bases and J by 4 bases, leaving 9 bases between them.

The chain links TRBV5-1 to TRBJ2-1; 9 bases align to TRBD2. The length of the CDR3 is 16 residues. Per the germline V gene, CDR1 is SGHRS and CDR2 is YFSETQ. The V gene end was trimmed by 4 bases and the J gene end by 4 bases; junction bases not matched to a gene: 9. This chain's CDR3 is CASSPGPSGDYNEQFF. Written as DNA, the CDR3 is TGCGCCAGCAGCCCGGGCCCTAGCGGGGATTACAATGAGCAGTTCTTC. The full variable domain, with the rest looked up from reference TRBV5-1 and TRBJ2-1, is KAGVTQTPRYLIKTRGQQVTLSCSPISGHRSVSWYQQTPGQGLQFLFEYFSETQRNKGNFPGRFSGRQFSNSRSEMNVSTLELGDSALYLCASSPGPSGDYNEQFFGPGTRLTVL.

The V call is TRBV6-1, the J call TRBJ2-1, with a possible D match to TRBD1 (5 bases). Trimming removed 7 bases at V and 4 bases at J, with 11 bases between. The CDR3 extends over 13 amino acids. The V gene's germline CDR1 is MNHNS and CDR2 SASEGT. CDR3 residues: CASTLTVYNEQFF. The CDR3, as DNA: TGTGCCAGCACCCTGACAGTATACAATGAGCAGTTCTTC.

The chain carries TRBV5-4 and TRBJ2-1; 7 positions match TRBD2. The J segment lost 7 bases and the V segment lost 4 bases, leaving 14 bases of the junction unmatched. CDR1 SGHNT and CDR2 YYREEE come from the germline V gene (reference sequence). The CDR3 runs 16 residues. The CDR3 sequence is CASSLPPREFRNEQFF. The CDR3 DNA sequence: TGTGCCAGCAGCCTACCTCCGCGGGAGTTTAGGAATGAGCAGTTCTTC.

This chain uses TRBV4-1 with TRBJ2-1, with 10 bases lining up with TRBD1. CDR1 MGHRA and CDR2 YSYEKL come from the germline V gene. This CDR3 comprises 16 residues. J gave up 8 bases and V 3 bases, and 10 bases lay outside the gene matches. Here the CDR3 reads CASSQSRDRGVDEQFF. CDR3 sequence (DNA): TGCGCCAGCAGCCAGTCCCGGGACAGGGGCGTGGATGAGCAGTTCTTC.

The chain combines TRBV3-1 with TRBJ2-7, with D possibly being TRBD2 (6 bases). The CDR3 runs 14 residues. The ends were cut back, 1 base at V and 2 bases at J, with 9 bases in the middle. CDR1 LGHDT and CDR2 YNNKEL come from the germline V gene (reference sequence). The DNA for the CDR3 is TGTGCCAGCAGCCAAGTCGGGACTCCCTACGAGCAGTACTTC. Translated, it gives CASSQVGTPYEQYF.

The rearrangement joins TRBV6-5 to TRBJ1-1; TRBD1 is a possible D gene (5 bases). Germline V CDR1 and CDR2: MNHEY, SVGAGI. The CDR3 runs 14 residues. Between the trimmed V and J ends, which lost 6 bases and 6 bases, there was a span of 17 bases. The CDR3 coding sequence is TGTGCCAGCAGCAGGGATTTCGAGGTCTCTGAAGCTTTCTTT. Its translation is CASSRDFEVSEAFF.

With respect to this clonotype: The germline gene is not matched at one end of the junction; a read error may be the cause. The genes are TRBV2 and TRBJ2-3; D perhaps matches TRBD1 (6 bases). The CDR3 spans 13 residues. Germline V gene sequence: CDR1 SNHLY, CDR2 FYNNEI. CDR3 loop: CASLGGLTDMQYF. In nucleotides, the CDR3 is TGTGCCAGCCTAGGGGGTCTGACAGATATGCAGTATTTT.

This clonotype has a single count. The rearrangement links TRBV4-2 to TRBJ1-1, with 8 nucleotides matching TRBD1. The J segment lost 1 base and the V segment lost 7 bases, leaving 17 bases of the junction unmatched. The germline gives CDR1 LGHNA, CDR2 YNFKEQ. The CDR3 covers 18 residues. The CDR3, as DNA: TGTGCCAGCAACGAAAATTGGAGGACAGGGAGTTGGAACACTGAAGCTTTCTTT. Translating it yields CASNENWRTGSWNTEAFF.

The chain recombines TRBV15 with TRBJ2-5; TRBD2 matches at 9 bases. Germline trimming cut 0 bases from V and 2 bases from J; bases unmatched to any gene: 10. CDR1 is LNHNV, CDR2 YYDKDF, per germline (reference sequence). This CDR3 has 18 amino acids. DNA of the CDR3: TGTGCCACCAGCAGAGATCGTCCTAGCGGGATGGGGCAAGAGACCCAGTACTTC. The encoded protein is CATSRDRPSGMGQETQYF.

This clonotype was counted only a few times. The CDR3 bases are TGTGCCAGCTCACGAAGCAGGGAGAACTATGGCTACACCTTC. Protein sequence: CASSRSRENYGYTF. The chain joins TRBV18 to TRBJ1-2, with a tentative D call TRBD1 (5 bases). The CDR3 totals 14 residues. The V gene's germline CDR1 is KGHSH and CDR2 LQKENI. V lost 4 bases and J lost 2, with 11 bases in between.

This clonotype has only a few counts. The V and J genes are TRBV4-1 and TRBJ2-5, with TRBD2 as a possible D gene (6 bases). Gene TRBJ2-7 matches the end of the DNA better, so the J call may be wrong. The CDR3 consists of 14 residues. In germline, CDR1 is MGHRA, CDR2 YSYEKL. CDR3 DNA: TGCGCCAGCAGCCAAGAGGAGGGGCAGGTCGAGCAGTACTTC. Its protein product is CASSQEEGQVEQYF.

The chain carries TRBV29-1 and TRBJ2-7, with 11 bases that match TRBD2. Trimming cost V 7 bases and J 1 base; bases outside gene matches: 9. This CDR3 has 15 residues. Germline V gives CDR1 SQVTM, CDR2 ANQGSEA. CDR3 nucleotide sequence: TGCAGCGGATCTTACGGGACTAGCGGATCCTACGAGCAGTACTTC. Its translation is CSGSYGTSGSYEQYF.

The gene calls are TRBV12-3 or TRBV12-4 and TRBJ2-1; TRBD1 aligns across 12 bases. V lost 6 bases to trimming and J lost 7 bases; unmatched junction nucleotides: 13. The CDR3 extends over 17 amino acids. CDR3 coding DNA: TGTGCCAGCAGCTCCGCAAACCGGGACAGGGGGCTGAATGAGCAGTTCTTC. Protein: CASSSANRDRGLNEQFF.

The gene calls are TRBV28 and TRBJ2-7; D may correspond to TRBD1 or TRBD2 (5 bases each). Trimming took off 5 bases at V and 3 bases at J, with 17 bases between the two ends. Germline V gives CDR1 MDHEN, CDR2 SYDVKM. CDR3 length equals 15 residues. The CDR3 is CASSENDGADYEQYF. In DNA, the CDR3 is TGTGCCAGCAGTGAAAACGACGGGGCAGACTACGAGCAGTACTTC.

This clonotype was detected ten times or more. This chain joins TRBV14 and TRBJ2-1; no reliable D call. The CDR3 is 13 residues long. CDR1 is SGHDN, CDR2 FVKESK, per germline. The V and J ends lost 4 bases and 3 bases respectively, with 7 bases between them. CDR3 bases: TGTGCCAGCAGCCTAACCATCTACAATGAGCAGTTCTTC. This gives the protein CASSLTIYNEQFF.

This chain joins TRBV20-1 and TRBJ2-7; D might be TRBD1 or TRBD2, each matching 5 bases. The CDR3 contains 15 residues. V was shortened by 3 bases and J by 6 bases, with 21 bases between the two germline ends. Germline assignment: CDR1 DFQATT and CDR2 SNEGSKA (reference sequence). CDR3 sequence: CSASRLRDGLSEQYF. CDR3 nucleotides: TGCAGTGCTAGTCGTCTGAGGGACGGCTTAAGCGAGCAGTACTTC.

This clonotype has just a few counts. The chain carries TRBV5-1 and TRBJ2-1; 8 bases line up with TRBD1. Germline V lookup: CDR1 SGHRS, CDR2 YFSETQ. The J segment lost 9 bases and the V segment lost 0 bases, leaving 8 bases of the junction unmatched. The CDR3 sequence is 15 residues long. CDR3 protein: CASSLGQGNVGEQFF. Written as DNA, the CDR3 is TGCGCCAGCAGCTTGGGACAGGGGAACGTCGGTGAGCAGTTCTTC.

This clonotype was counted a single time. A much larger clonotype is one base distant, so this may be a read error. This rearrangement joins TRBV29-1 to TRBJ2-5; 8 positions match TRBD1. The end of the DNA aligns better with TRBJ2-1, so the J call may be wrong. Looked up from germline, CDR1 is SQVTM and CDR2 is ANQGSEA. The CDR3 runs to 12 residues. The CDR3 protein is CSVRDRQETQFF. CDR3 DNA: TGCAGCGTTAGGGACAGGCAAGAGACCCAGTTCTTC.

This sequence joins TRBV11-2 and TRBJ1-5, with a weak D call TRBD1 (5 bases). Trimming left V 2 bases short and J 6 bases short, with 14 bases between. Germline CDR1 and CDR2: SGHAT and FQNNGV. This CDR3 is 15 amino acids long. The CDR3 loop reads CASSLSLSGGQPQHF. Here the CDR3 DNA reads TGTGCCAGCAGCTTATCACTCTCGGGGGGTCAGCCCCAGCATTTT.

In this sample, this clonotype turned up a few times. CDR3 region: CASTDRGHNSPLHF. The CDR3 region has the DNA TGTGCCAGCACAGACAGGGGGCACAATTCACCCCTCCACTTT. V usage is TRBV2 and J usage is TRBJ1-6, with 10 bases identical to TRBD1. Germline V gene sequence: CDR1 SNHLY, CDR2 FYNNEI. The trim removed 7 bases at V and 7 bases at J, leaving 4 bases unmatched. The CDR3 has 14 residues.